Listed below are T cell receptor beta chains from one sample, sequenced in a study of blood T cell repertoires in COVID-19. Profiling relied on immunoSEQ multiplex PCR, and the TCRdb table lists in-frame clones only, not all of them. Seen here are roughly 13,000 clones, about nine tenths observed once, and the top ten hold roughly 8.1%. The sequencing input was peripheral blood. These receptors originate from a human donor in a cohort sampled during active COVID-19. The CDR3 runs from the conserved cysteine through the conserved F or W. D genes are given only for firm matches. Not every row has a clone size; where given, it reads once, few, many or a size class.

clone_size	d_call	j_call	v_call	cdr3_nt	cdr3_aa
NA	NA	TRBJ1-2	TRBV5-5	TGTGCCAGCAGCTTGGGACAGAACTATGGCTACACCTTC	CASSLGQNYGYTF
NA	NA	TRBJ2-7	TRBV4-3	TGCGCCAGCAGCCAAGGGTCTAGGTCCTACGAGCAGTACTTC	CASSQGSRSYEQYF
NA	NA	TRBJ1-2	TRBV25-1	TGTGCCAGCAGTGACATCTATGGCTACACCTTC	CASSDIYGYTF
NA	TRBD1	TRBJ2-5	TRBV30	TGTGCCTGGAGCACGGGACAGAACCAAGAGACCCAGTACTTC	CAWSTGQNQETQYF
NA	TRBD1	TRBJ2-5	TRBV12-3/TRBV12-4	TGTGCCAGCAGCGGACAGGGGGCTGAGACCCAGTACTTC	CASSGQGAETQYF
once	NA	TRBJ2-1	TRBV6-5	TGTGCCAGCAGCTTCGGCAATGAGCAGTTCTTC	CASSFGNEQFF
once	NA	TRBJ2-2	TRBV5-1	TGCGCCAGCAGCCTTTCCCCCGGGGAGCTGTTTTTT	CASSLSPGELFF
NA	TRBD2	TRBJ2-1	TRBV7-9	TGTGCCAGCAGCTCCAGGACTAGCGGGAGAGGAGAGCAGTTCTTC	CASSSRTSGRGEQFF
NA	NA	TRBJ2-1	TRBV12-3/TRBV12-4	TGTGCCAGCAGTTTGCTCCAGGGTTGGGAGCAGTTCTTC	CASSLLQGWEQFF
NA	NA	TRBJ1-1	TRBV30	TGTGCCTGGAGTCTATCGACAGGGAACACTGAAGCTTTCTTT	CAWSLSTGNTEAFF
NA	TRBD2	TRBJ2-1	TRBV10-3	TGTGCCATCAGTGACAGGACTAGCGGGAAGTATGAGCAGTTCTTC	CAISDRTSGKYEQFF
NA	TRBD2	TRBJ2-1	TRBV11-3	TGTGCCAGCAGCTTAGAGAAGCGGGGGGGGTATGAGCAGTTCTTC	CASSLEKRGGYEQFF
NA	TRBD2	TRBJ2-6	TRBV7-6	TGTGCCAGCAGCTGGGGACTAGCGGGAGGATTCTCTGGGGCCAACGTCCTGACTTTC	CASSWGLAGGFSGANVLTF
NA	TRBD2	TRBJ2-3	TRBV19	TGTGCCAGTAGTATAGCCCCCCTAGGTAGGAGCGGGAGATTGACAGATACGCAGTATTTT	CASSIAPLGRSGRLTDTQYF
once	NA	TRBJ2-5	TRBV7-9	TGTGCCAGCAGCTTTCAGGGAACGGGGGTAGGCGAGACCCAGTACTTC	CASSFQGTGVGETQYF
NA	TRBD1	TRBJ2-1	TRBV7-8	TGTGCCAGCAGCTTAGGGGGACAGACCATTTACAATGAGCAGTTCTTC	CASSLGGQTIYNEQFF
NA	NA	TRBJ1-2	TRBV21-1	TGTGCCAGCAGCAAAAAAGGACAGAGTCGCTATGGCTACACCTTC	CASSKKGQSRYGYTF
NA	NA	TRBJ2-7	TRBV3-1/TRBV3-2	TGTGCCAGCAGCCAAGAAACCGGCTACGAGCAGTACTTC	CASSQETGYEQYF
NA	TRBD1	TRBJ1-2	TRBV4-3	TGCGTCAGCAGCTCTGGACAGGGGGGTAACTATGGCTACACCTTC	CVSSSGQGGNYGYTF
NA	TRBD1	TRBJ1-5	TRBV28	TGTGCCAGCAGTTTTCGGGACAGGCCAATCAATCAGCCCCAGCATTTT	CASSFRDRPINQPQHF
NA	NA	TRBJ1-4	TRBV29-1	TGCAGCGTTGCTTGGGGAGGGGAAAAACTGTTTTTT	CSVAWGGEKLFF
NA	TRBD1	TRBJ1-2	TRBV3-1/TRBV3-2	TGTGCCAGCAGTTACCACCGGGACAGGGTGGATGGCTACACCTTC	CASSYHRDRVDGYTF
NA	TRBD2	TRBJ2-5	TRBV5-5	TGTGCCAGCAGCCCAGGACTAGCGGGGGCCGGGGCCCAGTACTTC	CASSPGLAGAGAQYF
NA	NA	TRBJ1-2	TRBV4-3	TGCGCCAGCAGCCAAGATCTCGTCGGACCGGCGGGCTATGGCTACACCTTC	CASSQDLVGPAGYGYTF
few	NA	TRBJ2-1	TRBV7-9	TGTGCCAGCAGGGGGGACTGGACCAATGAGCAGTTCTTC	CASRGDWTNEQFF
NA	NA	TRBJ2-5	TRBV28	TGTGCCAGCAGCCCGGGGGGCGCCGGAGAGACCCAGTACTTC	CASSPGGAGETQYF
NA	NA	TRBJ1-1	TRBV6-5	TGTGCCAGCAGTTGGGGGGACACTGAAGCTTTCTTT	CASSWGDTEAFF
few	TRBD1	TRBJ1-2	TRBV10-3	TGTGCCATCAGTGCCCGGGACAGCTATGGCTACACCTTC	CAISARDSYGYTF
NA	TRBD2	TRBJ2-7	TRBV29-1	TGCAGCGTTGGTGGACTAGCGGGAGGCCCGCCCTACGAGCAGTACTTC	CSVGGLAGGPPYEQYF
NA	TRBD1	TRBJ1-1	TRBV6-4	TGTGCCAGCACTAAGGACAGGGGGGCTACTGAAGCTTTCTTT	CASTKDRGATEAFF
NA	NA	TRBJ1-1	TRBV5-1	TGCGCCAGCAGCCGGACAGCCGGCACTGAAGCTTTCTTT	CASSRTAGTEAFF
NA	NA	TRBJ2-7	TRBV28	TGTGCCAGCGGGAGTATCTCCTACGAGCAGTACTTC	CASGSISYEQYF
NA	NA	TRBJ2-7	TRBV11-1	TGTGCCAGCAGCATTCGGACAGTACCCTCCTACGAGCAGTACTTC	CASSIRTVPSYEQYF
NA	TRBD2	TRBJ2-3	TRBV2	TGTGCCAGCAGTGAAGCCGCTAGTGGGAGGGTAGATACGCAGTATTTT	CASSEAASGRVDTQYF
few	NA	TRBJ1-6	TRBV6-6	TGTGCCAGCAGCGACCGGAGCTCCTATAATTCACCCCTCCACTTT	CASSDRSSYNSPLHF
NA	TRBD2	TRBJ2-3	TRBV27	TGTGCCAGCAGATATCGTGGACTAGCGGGAGTGTCAGATACGCAGTATTTT	CASRYRGLAGVSDTQYF
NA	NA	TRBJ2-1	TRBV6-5	TGTGCCAGCACCCGGGCGGGGAGCTCCTACAATGAGCAGTTCTTC	CASTRAGSSYNEQFF
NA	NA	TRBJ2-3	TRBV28	TGTGCCAGCAGTACCCTTTCGATGCGGTGGACAGATACGCAGTATTTT	CASSTLSMRWTDTQYF
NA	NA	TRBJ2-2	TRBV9	TGTGCCAGCAGCGTATCTGAAACAGGATACACCGGGGAGCTGTTTTTT	CASSVSETGYTGELFF
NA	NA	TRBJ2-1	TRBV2	TGTGCCAGCAGAGGGGCAGGGGAGCACAATGAGCAGTTCTTC	CASRGAGEHNEQFF
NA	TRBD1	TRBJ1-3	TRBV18	TGTGCCAGCTCACCACCCGGGACAGGCTCTGGAAACACCATATATTTT	CASSPPGTGSGNTIYF
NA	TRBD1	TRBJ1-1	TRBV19	TGTGCCAGTAGACCCCGACCGGGACAGACAATGAACACTGAAGCTTTCTTT	CASRPRPGQTMNTEAFF
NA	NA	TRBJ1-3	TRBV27	TGTGCCAGCAGTTTGCAGGGAGGAAACACCATATATTTT	CASSLQGGNTIYF
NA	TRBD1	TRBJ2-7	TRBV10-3	TGTGCCACAGCTGAGGGGGCAAGGAACTACGAGCAGTACTTC	CATAEGARNYEQYF
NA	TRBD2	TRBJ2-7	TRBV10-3	TGTGCCATCAGTGAGTCGGGGACTAGCGGGAGGTACGAGCAGTACTTC	CAISESGTSGRYEQYF
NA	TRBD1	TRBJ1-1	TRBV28	TGTGCCAGCACCCAGAAGGTAGGGGGCGCTGAAGCTTTCTTT	CASTQKVGGAEAFF
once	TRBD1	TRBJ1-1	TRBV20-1	TGCAGTGCTAGACCGGGACAGCTTGCTTTCTTT	CSARPGQLAFF
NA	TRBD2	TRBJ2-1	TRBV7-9	TGTGCCAGCAGCTCGGGACTAGCGGGAGGAAATGAGCAGTTCTTC	CASSSGLAGGNEQFF
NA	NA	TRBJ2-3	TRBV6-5	TGTGCCAGCAGTTACTCAGGGGGGGCCGGCACAGATACGCAGTATTTT	CASSYSGGAGTDTQYF
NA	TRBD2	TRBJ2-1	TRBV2	TGTGCCAGCAGTGCCCTAGCGGGGGGGCTTGGGAATGAGCAGTTCTTC	CASSALAGGLGNEQFF
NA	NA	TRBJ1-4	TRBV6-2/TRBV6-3	TGTGCCAGCAGTAAGCCAGGGGTGCCTAATGAAAAACTGTTTTTT	CASSKPGVPNEKLFF